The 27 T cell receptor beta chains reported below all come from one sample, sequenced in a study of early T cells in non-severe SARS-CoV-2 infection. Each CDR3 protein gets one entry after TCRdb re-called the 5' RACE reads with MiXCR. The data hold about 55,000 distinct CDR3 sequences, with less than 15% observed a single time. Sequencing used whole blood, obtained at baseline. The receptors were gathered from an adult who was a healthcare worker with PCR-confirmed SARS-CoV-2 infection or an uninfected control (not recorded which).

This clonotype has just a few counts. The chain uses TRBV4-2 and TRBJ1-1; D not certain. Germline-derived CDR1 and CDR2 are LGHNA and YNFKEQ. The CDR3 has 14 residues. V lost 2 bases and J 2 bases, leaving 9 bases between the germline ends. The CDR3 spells CASSQLRENTEAFF. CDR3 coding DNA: TGTGCCAGCAGCCAACTGAGAGAAAACACTGAAGCTTTCTTT.

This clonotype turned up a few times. The chain's CDR3 is CASSPRDSTNSPLHF. In DNA, the CDR3 is TGTGCCAGCAGTCCTCGGGACAGCACTAATTCACCCCTCCACTTT. The chain employs TRBV28 and TRBJ1-6; 7 nucleotides align to TRBD1. Germline V lookup: CDR1 MDHEN, CDR2 SYDVKM. Unmatched junction bases numbered 7, after V lost 5 bases and J lost 6 bases. The CDR3 sequence is 15 residues long.

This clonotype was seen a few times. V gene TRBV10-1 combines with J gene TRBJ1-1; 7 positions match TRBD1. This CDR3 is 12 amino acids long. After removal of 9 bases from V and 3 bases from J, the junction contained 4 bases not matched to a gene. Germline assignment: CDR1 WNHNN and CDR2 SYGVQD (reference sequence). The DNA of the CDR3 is TGCGCCAGAGGGGGCGCGGACACTGAAGCTTTCTTT. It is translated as CARGGADTEAFF.

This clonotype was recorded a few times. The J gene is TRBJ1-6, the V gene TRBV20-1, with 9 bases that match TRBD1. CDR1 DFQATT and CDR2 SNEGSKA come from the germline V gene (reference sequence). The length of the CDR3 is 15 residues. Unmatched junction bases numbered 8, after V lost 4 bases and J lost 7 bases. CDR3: CSATVVGTGNSPLHF. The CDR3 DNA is TGCAGTGCTACGGTCGTAGGGACAGGGAATTCACCCCTCCACTTT.

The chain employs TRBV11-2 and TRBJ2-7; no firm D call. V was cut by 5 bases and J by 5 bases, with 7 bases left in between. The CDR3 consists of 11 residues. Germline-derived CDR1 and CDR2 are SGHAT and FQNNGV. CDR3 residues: CASSIGHEQYF. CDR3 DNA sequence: TGTGCCAGCAGCATCGGGCACGAGCAGTACTTC.

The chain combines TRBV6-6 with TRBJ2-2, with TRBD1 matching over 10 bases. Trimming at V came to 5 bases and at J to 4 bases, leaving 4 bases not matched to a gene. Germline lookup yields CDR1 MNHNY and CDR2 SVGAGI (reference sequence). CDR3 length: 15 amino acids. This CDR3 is CASSLRTGGTGELFF. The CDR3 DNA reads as TGTGCCAGCAGTCTCCGGACAGGGGGCACCGGGGAGCTGTTTTTT.

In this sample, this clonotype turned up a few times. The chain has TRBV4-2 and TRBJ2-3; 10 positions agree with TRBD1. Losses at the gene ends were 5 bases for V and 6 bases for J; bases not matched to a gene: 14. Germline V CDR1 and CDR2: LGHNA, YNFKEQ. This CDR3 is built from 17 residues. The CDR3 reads CASSTRTGGGEVDTQYF. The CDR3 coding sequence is TGTGCCAGCAGCACCAGGACAGGGGGAGGTGAAGTGGATACGCAGTATTTT.

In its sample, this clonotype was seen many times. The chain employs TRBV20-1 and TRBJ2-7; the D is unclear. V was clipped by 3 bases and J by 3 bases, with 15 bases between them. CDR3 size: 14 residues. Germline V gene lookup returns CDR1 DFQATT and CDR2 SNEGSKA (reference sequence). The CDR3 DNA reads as TGCAGTGCTAGCCGACAAATGGGCCACTACGAGCAGTACTTC. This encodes CSASRQMGHYEQYF.

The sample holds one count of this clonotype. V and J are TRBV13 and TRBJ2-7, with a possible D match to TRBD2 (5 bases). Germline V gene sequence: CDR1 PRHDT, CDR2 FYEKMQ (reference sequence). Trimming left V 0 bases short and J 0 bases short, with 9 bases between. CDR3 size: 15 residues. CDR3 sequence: CASSLGQRSSYEQYF. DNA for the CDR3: TGTGCCAGCAGCTTAGGGCAGCGGAGCTCCTACGAGCAGTACTTC. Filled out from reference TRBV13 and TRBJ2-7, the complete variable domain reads AAGVIQSPRHLIKEKRETATLKCYPIPRHDTVYWYQQGPGQDPQFLISFYEKMQSDKGSIPDRFSAQQFSDYHSELNMSSLELGDSALYFCASSLGQRSSYEQYFGPGTRLTVT.

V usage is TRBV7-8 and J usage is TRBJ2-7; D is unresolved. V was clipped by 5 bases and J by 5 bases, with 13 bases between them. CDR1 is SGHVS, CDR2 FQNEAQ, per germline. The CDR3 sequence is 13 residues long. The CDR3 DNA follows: TGTGCCAGCAGCGTCCAGGCACCGGACGAGCAGTACTTC. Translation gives CASSVQAPDEQYF.

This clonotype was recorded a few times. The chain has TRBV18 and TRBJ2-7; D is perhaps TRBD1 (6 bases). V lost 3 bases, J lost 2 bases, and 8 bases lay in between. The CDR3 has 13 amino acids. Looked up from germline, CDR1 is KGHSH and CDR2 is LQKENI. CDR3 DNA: TGTGCCAGCTCACCCGGGGACACCTACGAGCAGTACTTC. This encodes CASSPGDTYEQYF.

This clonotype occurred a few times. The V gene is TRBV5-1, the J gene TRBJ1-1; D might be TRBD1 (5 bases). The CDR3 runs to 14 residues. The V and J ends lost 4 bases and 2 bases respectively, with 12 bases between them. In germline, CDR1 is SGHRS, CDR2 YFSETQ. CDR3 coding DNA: TGCGCCAGCAGCGGTTCGACAGTTAACACTGAAGCTTTCTTT. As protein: CASSGSTVNTEAFF.

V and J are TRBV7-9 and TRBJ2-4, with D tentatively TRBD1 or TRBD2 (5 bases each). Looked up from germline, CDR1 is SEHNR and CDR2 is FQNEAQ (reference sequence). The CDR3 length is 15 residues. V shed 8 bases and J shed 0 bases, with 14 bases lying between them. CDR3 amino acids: CASSFPGTAKNIQYF. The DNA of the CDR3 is TGTGCCAGCTCGTTCCCCGGGACAGCCAAAAACATTCAGTACTTC.

This CDR3 reads CASSFASGGPPSSEQFF. The CDR3 nucleotides are TGTGCCAGCAGTTTCGCTAGCGGGGGCCCCCCCTCTAGTGAGCAGTTCTTC. V and J are TRBV28 and TRBJ2-1; 10 positions match TRBD2. V trimming: 3 bases; J trimming: 9 bases; junction bases outside the gene matches: 14. The CDR3 sequence is 17 residues long. The germline CDR1 and CDR2 sequences are MDHEN and SYDVKM.

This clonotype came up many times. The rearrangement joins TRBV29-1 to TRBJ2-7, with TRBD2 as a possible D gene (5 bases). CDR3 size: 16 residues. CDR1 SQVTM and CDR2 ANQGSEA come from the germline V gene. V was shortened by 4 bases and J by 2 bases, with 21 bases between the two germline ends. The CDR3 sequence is CSVVVRSGLPPYEQYF. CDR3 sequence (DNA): TGCAGCGTTGTCGTCCGGAGCGGACTCCCTCCCTACGAGCAGTACTTC.

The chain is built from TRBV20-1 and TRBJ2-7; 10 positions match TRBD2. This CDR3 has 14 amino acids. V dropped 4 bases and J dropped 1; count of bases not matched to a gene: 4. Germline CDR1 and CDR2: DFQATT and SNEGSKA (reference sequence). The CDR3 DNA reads TGCAGTGCTATCGGACTAGCGGTGTCCTACGAGCAGTACTTC. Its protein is CSAIGLAVSYEQYF.

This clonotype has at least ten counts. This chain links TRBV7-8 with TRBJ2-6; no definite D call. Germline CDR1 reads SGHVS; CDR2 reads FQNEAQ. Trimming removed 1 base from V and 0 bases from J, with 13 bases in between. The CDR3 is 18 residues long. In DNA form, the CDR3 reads TGTGCCAGCAGCTTAGTGCCGGATTGGAGCTCTGGGGCCAACGTCCTGACTTTC. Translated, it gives CASSLVPDWSSGANVLTF.

The CDR3 bases are TGTGCCAGCAGCCCCTCCTACAATGAGCAGTTCTTC. The encoded protein is CASSPSYNEQFF. The V and J genes are TRBV3-1 and TRBJ2-1; D is undetermined. Looked up from germline, CDR1 is LGHDT and CDR2 is YNNKEL (reference sequence). The V end lost 4 bases, the J end lost 0 bases, and 1 base lay between the germline ends. This CDR3 is 12 amino acids long.

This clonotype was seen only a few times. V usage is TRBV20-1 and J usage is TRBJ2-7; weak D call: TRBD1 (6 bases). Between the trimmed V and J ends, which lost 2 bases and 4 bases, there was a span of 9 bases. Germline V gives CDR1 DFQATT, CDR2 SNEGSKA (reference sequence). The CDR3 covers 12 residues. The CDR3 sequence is CSARTGFYEQYF. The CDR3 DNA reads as TGCAGTGCTAGAACAGGGTTTTACGAGCAGTACTTC.

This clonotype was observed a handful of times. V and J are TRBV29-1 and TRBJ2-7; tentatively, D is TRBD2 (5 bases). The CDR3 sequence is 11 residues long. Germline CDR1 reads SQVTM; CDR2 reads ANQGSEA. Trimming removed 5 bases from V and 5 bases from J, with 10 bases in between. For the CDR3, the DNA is TGCAGCGTTTGGGAGACGAACGAGCAGTACTTC. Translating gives CSVWETNEQYF.

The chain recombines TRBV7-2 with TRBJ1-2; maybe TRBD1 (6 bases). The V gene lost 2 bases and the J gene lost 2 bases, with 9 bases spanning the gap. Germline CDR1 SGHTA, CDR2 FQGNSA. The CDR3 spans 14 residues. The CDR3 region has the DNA TGTGCCAGCAGCTTATATACAGGGAACTATGGCTACACCTTC. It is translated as CASSLYTGNYGYTF. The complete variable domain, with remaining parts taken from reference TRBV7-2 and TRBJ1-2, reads GAGVSQSPSNKVTEKGKDVELRCDPISGHTALYWYRQSLGQGLEFLIYFQGNSAPDKSGLPSDRFSAERTGGSVSTLTIQRTQQEDSAVYLCASSLYTGNYGYTFGSGTRLTVV.

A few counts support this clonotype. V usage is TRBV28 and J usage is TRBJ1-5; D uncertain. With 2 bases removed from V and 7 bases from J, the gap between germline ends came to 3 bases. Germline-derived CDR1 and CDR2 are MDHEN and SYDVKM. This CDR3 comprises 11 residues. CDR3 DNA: TGTGCCAGCAGTTTAGGGCAGCCCCAGCATTTT. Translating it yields CASSLGQPQHF.

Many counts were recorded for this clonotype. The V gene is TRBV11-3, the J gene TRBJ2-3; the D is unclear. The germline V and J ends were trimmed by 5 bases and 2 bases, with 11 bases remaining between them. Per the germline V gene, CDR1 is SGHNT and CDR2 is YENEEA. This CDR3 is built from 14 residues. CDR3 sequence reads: CASSPAGATDTQYF. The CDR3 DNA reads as TGTGCCAGCAGCCCCGCCGGAGCCACAGATACGCAGTATTTT.

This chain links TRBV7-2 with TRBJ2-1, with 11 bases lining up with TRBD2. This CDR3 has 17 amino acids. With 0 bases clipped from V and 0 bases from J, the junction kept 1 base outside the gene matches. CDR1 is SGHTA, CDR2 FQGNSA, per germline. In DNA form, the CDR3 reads TGTGCCAGCAGCTTAGCGGGACTAGCGGTCTCCTACAATGAGCAGTTCTTC. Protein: CASSLAGLAVSYNEQFF.

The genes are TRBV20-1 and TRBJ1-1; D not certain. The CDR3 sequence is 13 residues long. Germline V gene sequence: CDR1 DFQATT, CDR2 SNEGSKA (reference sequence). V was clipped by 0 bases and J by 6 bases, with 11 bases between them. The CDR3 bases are TGCAGTGCTAGAGATCCGGGTACCGCTGAAGCTTTCTTT. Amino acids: CSARDPGTAEAFF.

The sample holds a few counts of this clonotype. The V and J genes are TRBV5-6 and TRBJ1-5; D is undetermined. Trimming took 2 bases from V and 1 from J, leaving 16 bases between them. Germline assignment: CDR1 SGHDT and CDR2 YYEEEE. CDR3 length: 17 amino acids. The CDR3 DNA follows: TGTGCCAGCAGCTTTTCCGCGTGGGCGGGAAGCAATCAGCCCCAGCATTTT. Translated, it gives CASSFSAWAGSNQPQHF.

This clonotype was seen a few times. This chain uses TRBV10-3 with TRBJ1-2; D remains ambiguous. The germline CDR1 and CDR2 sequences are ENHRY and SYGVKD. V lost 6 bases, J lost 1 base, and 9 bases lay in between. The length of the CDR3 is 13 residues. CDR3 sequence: CAIRKGINYGYTF. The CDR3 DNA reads TGTGCCATCAGAAAGGGCATTAACTATGGCTACACCTTC.